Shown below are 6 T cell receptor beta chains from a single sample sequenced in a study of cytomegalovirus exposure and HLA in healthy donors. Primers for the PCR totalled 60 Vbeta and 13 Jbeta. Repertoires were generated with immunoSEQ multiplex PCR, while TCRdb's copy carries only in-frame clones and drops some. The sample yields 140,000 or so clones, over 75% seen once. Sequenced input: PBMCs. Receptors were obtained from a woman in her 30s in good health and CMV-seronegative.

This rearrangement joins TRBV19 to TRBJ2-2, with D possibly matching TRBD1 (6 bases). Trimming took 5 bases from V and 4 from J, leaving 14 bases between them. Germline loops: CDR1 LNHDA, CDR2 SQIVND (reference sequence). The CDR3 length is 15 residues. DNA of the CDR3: TGTGCCAGTAGTTCGCAGGGGCGAGGCACCGGGGAGCTGTTTTTT. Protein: CASSSQGRGTGELFF.

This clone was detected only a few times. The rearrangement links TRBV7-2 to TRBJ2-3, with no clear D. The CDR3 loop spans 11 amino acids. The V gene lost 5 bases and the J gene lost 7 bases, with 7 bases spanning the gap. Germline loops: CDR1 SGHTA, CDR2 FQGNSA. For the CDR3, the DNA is TGTGCCAGCAGCCCCAGTAATACGCAGTATTTT. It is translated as CASSPSNTQYF.

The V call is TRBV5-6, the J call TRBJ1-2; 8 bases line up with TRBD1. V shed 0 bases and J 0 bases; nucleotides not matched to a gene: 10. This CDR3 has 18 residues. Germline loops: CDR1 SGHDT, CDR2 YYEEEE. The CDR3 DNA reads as TGTGCCAGCAGCTTGGATAGCAGGGGGCCCGTTTCTAACTATGGCTACACCTTC. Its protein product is CASSLDSRGPVSNYGYTF.

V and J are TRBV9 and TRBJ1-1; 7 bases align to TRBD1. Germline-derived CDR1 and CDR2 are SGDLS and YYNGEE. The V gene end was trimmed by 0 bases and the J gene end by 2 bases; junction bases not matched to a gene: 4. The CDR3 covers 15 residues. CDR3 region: CASSVDGTANTEAFF. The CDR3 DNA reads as TGTGCCAGCAGCGTAGATGGGACAGCCAACACTGAAGCTTTCTTT.

The chain's CDR3 is CASSLQGATEAFF. CDR3 DNA: TGTGCCAGCTCTCTACAGGGGGCCACTGAAGCTTTCTTT. This sequence joins TRBV18 and TRBJ1-1; 9 bases are a match to TRBD1. This CDR3 has 13 residues. With 6 bases clipped from V and 4 bases from J, the junction kept 3 bases outside the gene matches. Germline V CDR1 and CDR2: KGHSH, LQKENI.

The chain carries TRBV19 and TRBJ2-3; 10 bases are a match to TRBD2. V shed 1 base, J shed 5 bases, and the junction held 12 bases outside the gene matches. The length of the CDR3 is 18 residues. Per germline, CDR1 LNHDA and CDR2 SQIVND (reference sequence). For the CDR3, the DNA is TGTGCCAGTAGTATAGGGCTAGCGGGAGTTGATTGGGGAGATACGCAGTATTTT. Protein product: CASSIGLAGVDWGDTQYF.